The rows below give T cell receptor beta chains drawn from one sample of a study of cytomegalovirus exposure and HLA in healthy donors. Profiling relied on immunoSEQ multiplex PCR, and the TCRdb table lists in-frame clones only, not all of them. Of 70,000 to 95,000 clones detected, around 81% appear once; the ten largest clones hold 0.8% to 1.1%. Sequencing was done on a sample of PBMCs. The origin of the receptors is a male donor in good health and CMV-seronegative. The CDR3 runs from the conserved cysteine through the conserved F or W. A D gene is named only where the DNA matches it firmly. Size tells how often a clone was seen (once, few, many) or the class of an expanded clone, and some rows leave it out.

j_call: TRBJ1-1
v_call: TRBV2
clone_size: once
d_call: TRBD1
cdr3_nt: TGTGCCAGCAGCCTTGGGGGAGGACAGGTCAACACTGAAGCTTTCTTT
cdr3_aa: CASSLGGGQVNTEAFF

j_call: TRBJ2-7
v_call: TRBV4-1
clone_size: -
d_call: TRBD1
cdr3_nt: TGCGCCAGCAGCCGTGGACAGGAGTACGAGCAGTACTTC
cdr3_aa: CASSRGQEYEQYF

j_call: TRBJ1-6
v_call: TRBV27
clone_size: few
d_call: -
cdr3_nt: TGTGCCAGCAGTTCGCGGACACGAGGATATAATTCACCCCTCCACTTT
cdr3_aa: CASSSRTRGYNSPLHF

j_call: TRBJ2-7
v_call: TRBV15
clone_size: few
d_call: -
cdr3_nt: TGTGCCACCAGCAGAGATTCCGGGGGTGGGGAGCAGTACTTC
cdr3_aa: CATSRDSGGGEQYF

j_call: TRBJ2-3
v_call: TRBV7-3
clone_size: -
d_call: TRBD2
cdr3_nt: TGTGCCAGCAGCTTATCCGTTGCGGGAGTGGTCTCCGACACTTATAGCACAGATACGCAGTATTTT
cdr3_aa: CASSLSVAGVVSDTYSTDTQYF

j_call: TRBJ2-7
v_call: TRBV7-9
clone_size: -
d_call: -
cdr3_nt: TGTGCCAGCAGCTCGGGGACATACTACGAGCAGTACTTC
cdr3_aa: CASSSGTYYEQYF

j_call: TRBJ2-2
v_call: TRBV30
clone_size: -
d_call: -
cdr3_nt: TGTGCCTGGACGGGGAACACCGGGGAGCTGTTTTTT
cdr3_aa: CAWTGNTGELFF

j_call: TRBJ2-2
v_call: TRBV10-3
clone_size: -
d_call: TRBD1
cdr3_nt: TGTGCCATCAGTGGAGGGGGCGGTGGCGGGGAGCTGTTTTTT
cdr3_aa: CAISGGGGGGELFF

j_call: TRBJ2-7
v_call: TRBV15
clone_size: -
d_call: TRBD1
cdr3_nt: TGTGCCACCAGCGTAGGACAGGGAAACGAGCAGTACTTC
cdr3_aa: CATSVGQGNEQYF

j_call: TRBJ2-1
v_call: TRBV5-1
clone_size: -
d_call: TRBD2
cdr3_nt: TGCGCCAGCAGCTTTAGCGGGGGGGCGTCCAATGAGCAGTTCTTC
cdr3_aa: CASSFSGGASNEQFF

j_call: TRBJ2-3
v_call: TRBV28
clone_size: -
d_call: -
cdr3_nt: TGTGCCAGCAGCTACCCTGACCCAGGCACGCAGTATTTT
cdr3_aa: CASSYPDPGTQYF

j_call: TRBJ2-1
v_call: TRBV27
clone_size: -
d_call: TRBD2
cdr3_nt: TGTGCCACCCGGGGGGGGTACAATGAGCAGTTCTTC
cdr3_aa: CATRGGYNEQFF

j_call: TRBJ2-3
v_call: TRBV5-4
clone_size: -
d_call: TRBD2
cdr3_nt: TGTGCCACGGGGCGGGGGGGCCCAGATACGCAGTATTTT
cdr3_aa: CATGRGGPDTQYF

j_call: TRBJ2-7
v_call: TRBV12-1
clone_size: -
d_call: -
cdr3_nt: TGTGCCAGCAGCACCCCCGGGACTCCCCTCTACGAGCAGTACTTC
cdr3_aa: CASSTPGTPLYEQYF

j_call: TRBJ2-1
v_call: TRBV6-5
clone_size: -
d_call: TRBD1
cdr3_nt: TGTGCCAGCAAGGGGGCCCGTTACAATGAGCAGTTCTTC
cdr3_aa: CASKGARYNEQFF

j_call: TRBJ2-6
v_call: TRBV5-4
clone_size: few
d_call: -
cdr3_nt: TGTGCCACCAAACTCCGGGGAACTGGGGCCAACGTCCTGACTTTC
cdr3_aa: CATKLRGTGANVLTF

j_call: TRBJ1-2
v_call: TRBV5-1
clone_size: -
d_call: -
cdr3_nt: TGCGCCAGCAGCTTGGTACTCCCTCGCAGGGATGGCTACACCTTC
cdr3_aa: CASSLVLPRRDGYTF

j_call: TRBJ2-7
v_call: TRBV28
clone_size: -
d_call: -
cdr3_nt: TGTGCCAGCAGTTTCACGACAGATTCCTACGAGCAGTACTTC
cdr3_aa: CASSFTTDSYEQYF

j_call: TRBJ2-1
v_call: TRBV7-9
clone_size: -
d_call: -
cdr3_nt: TGTTCCAGCAGCTTACCGACAGGTGAGCAGTTCTTC
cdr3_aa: CSSSLPTGEQFF

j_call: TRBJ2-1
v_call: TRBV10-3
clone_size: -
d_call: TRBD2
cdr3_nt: TGTGCCATCAGTGAGTCGGGACAGGGACTAGCGGACGACGAGCAGTTCTTC
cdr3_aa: CAISESGQGLADDEQFF

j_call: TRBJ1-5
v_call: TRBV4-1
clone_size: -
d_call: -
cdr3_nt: TGCGCCAGCAGCCAAGATCGGTATCAGCCCCAGCATTTT
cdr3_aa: CASSQDRYQPQHF

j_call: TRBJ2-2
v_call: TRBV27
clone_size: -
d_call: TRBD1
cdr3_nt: TGTGCCAGCAGGCCGACAGGGGGTACGAACACCGGGGAGCTGTTTTTT
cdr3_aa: CASRPTGGTNTGELFF

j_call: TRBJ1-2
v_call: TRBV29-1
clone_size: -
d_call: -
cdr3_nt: TGCAGCGTTGAAGACAGGAGCGGGGGAAACACTAACTATGGCTACCCCTTC
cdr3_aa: CSVEDRSGGNTNYGYPF

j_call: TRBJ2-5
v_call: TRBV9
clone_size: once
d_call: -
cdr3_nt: TGTGCCAGCAGCGTAGGCCCCAGAAAAGAGACCCAGTACTTC
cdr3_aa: CASSVGPRKETQYF

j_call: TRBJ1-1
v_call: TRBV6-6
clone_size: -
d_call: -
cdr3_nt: TGTGCCAGCACCTCTACCAGGGCCAACACTGAAGCTTTCTTT
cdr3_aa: CASTSTRANTEAFF

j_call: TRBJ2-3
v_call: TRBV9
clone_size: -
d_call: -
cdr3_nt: TGTGCCAGCAGCGTAGACGGGAACACAGATACGCAGTATTTT
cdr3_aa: CASSVDGNTDTQYF

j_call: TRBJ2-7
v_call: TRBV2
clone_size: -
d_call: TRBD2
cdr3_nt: TGTGCCAGCCCCCGGTACACAGCGGGAGGGATCTACGAGCAGTACTTC
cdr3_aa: CASPRYTAGGIYEQYF

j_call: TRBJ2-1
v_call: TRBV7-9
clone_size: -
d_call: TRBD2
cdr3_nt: TGTGCCAGCAGCTCCCCGGGACTAGCACCGAATGAGCAGTTCTTC
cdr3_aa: CASSSPGLAPNEQFF

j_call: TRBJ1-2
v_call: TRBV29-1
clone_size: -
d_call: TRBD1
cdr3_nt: TGCAGCGTTGACGGACAGGGACTAAACTATGGCTACACCTTC
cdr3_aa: CSVDGQGLNYGYTF

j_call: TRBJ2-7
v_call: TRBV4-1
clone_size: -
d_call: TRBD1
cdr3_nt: TGCGCCAGCAGCCAACAAACCGTGGGACAGGACTACGAGCAGTACTTC
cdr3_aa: CASSQQTVGQDYEQYF

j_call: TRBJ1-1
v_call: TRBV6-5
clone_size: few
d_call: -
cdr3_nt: TGTGCCAGCAGTTCCACCGGGACATACATGAACACTGAAGCTTTCTTT
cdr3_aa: CASSSTGTYMNTEAFF

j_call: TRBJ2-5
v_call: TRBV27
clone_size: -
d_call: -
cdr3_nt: TGTGCCAGCAGTTTATTGAGTCGACAAGGCCAAGAGACCCAGTACTTC
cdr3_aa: CASSLLSRQGQETQYF

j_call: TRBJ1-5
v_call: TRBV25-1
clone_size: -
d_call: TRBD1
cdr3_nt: TGTGCCAGCAGTGGACAGGGACAACAGCCCCAGCATTTT
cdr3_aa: CASSGQGQQPQHF

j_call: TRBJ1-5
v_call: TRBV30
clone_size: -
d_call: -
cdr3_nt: TGTGCCTGGAGTGTACATGGTCCTAGGAGCAATCAGCCCCAGCATTTT
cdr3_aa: CAWSVHGPRSNQPQHF

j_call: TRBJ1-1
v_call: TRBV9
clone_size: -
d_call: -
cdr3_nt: TGTGCCAGCAGCTACTCCCCAGTGGGGGCCTATGAAGCTTTCTTT
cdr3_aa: CASSYSPVGAYEAFF

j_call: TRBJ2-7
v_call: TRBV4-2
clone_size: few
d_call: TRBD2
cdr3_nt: TGTGCCAGCAGCCAAGTCAGCGGGGGGCGGGTCTACGAGCAGTACTTC
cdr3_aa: CASSQVSGGRVYEQYF

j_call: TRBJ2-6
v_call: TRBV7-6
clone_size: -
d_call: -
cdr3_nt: TGTGCCAGCAGTCTAACAGGCAGCTTCTCTGGGGCCAACGTCCTGACTTTC
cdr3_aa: CASSLTGSFSGANVLTF

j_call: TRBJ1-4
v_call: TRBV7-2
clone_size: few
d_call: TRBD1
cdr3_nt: TGTGCCAGCAGCTTAAGTGGACCGGGACAGCGAAGCGAAAAACTGTTTTTT
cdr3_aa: CASSLSGPGQRSEKLFF

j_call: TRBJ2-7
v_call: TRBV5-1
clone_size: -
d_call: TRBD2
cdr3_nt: TGCGCCAGCAGCTTGGAGACTTCGTGGGTGGCGGGGGGTCTCTACGAGCAGTACTTC
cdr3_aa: CASSLETSWVAGGLYEQYF

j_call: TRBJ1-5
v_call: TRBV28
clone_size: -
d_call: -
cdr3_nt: TGTGCCGGGGGAGGGGGGAACGATCAGCCCCAGCATTTT
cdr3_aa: CAGGGGNDQPQHF

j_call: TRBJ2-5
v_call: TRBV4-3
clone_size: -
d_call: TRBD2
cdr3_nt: TGCGCCAGCAGCCAAGAGCGCGGGGGGGGACGGGAGCAGTACTTC
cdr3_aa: CASSQERGGGREQYF

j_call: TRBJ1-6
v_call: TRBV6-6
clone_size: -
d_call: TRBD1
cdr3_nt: TGTGCCAGCAGTTACCCGACAGGGGGCAATTCACCCCTCCACTTT
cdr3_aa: CASSYPTGGNSPLHF

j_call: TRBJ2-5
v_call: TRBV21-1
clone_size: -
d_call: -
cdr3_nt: TGTGCCAGCAGCAAATGCGGGACAGGGGTAGAGACCCAGTACTTC
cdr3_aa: CASSKCGTGVETQYF

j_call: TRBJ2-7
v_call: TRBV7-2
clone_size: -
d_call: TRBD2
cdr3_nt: TGTGCCAGCAGCTTAGTGCCTAGCGGGAGTTACGAGCAGTACTTC
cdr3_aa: CASSLVPSGSYEQYF

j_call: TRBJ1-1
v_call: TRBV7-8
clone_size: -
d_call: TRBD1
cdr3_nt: TGTGCCAGCAGACCGGGACAGGGGATCATGAACACTGAAGCTTTCTTT
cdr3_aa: CASRPGQGIMNTEAFF

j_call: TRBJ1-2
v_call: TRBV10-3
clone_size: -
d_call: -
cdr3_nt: TGTGCCATCAGTGACCCAGGGGTAATTGGCTATGGCTACACCTTC
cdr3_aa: CAISDPGVIGYGYTF